These T cell receptor beta chains were read from a single sample in a study of T cells after yellow fever vaccination. TCRdb re-derived calls from the 5' RACE reads in MiXCR, one entry per CDR3 protein. Counted here are more than 20,000 distinct CDR3 sequences, 4% to 6% occurring once; the ten biggest clones make up around 18%. The material was PBMCs, either bulk or a sorted T-cell subset (CD4+, CD8+, memory, or dextramer-sorted; not recorded which), obtained 45 days after the first yellow fever vaccination. The receptors here all came from a man younger than 30 who received the YFV17D yellow fever vaccine. CDR3s leave out the opening cysteine and the closing phenylalanine or tryptophan. The order of the fields is clone size, V gene, J gene, CDR3 protein. Expanded clones get a size class; other rows say once, few or many, or leave the size out.

many	TRBV19	TRBJ1-6	APHPRDGSVCPH
medium-sized	TRBV18	TRBJ2-7	ASSLSSAAPYEQY
many	TRBV7-2	TRBJ2-7	ASSLVVAISSYEQY
many	TRBV4-3	TRBJ2-1	ASSQRARDSGYEQF
many	TRBV2	TRBJ2-1	ASVADNVEQF
many	TRBV5-1	TRBJ2-5	ASSSTGTGEETQY
many	TRBV2	TRBJ2-6	ASRTGSGANVLT
many	TRBV12-3/TRBV12-4	TRBJ2-5	ASSPTGREETQY
many	TRBV5-5	TRBJ1-3	ASSTGPTTGNTIY
many	TRBV9	TRBJ1-5	ASSGTGRQPQH
many	TRBV11-2	TRBJ2-5	ASSPKRTSGGAPETQY
many	TRBV4-2	TRBJ1-2	ASSQDRQSNYGYT
many	TRBV29-1	TRBJ2-6	SVGLGQGTSGANVLT
many	TRBV4-1	TRBJ2-3	ASSQVGSDTQY
many	TRBV7-2	TRBJ2-2	ASSLLGLTNTGELF
many	TRBV11-2	TRBJ2-4	ASSPSGAIAKNIQY
many	TRBV7-3	TRBJ1-1	ASSSSAMNTEAF
many	TRBV28	TRBJ1-6	ASSFRQGLSSYNSPLH
many	TRBV18	TRBJ2-7	ASSQGTGGNEQY
many	TRBV5-5	TRBJ2-3	ASSGEGTGGTDTQY
many	TRBV30	TRBJ1-2	AWSVNRQGGYT
many	TRBV20-1	TRBJ2-5	SARRTGKETQY
many	TRBV5-6	TRBJ1-2	ASSQTETGYNYGYT
many	TRBV4-2	TRBJ2-7	ASSQVSGQGGTYEQY
many	TRBV5-4	TRBJ1-5	ASSRRWTGPYSNQPQH
many	TRBV20-1	TRBJ2-5	SARLGKETQY
many	TRBV27	TRBJ1-1	ASSLQQGIQNTEAF
many	TRBV20-1	TRBJ1-2	SARQGFNYGYT
many	TRBV7-9	TRBJ1-2	ASSFADRGSGYT
many	TRBV6-5	TRBJ1-6	ASSYAIRTGWGGNSPLH
many	TRBV5-4	TRBJ1-2	ASSLGSLPNYGYT
-	TRBV7-9	TRBJ1-3	ASSPIGGLTGNTIY
many	TRBV9	TRBJ2-2	ASSVEGPPNTGELF
many	TRBV29-1	TRBJ2-5	SFRHFKETQY
medium-sized	TRBV10-3	TRBJ2-2	AISESNTGELF
many	TRBV12-3/TRBV12-4	TRBJ1-1	ASSLNTGPLGGEAF
many	TRBV7-2	TRBJ2-1	ASSRAQGGSYNEQF
medium-sized	TRBV4-2	TRBJ2-4	ASSQGASKNIQY
medium-sized	TRBV18	TRBJ2-1	ASSPRSGLSYNEQF
-	TRBV9	TRBJ2-2	ASSVAGANTGELF
many	TRBV5-6	TRBJ2-1	ASSLERLAGGPYEQF
many	TRBV30	TRBJ2-7	AWGIAGPYEQY